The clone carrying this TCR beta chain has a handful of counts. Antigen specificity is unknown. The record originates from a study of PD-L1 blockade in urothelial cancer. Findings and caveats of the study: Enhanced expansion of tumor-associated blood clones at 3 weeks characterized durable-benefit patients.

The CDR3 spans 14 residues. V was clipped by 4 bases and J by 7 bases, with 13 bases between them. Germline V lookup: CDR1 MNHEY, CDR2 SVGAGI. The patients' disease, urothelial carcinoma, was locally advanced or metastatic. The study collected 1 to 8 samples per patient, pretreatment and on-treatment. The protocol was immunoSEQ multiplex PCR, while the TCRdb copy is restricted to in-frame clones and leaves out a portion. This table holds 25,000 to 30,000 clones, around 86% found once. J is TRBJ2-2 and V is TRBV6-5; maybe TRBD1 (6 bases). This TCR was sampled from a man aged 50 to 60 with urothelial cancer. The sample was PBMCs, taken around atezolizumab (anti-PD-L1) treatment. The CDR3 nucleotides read TGTGCCAGCAGTTTGACCCAAGGGGGCGGGGAGCTGTTTTTT. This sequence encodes CASSLTQGGGELFF.